This T cell receptor beta chain was captured by sequencing in a study of Ad26.COV2.S vaccination and SARS-CoV-2 variants. Whole-study context: Of the COV1001 trial arms, the Ad26.COV2.S arm included the donor. Administration of Ad26.COV2.S was intramuscular, either once or twice 56 days apart. General observations from the study: Substantial breadth in spike-specific CD8+ and CD4+ T cell responses was reportedly seen after vaccination.

With respect to this clone: The target antigen is unknown.

TCRdb's copy holds only in-frame clones and misses some; the assay was immunoSEQ multiplex PCR. The sample records fewer than 800,000 clones, around 89% being singletons. There are 16 residues in the CDR3. V was cut by 6 bases and J by 1 base, with 18 bases left in between. Germline CDR1 KGHSH, CDR2 LQKENI. The treatment denotes: about 20 received Ad26.COV2.S at low or high dose, single or two shots; roughly five received placebo; per-sample allocation not given. On day 63 after the first injection, vaccine and placebo recipients gave samples. The chain employs TRBV18 and TRBJ1-1, with D maybe TRBD1 (6 bases). The receptor's source is a person aged 18-65 years who received the Ad26.COV2.S COVID-19 vaccine or a placebo. Sequenced here: peripheral blood, sampled in a trial of Ad26.COV2.S vaccine versus placebo. CDR3 DNA sequence: TGTGCCAGCTCGTCAGGGGTCATAGGAGGGAACACTGAAGCTTTCTTT. Translated: CASSSGVIGGNTEAFF.